This T cell receptor (beta chain) was observed in a study of shared T cell receptors in the human thymus. The repertoire was sequenced with immunoSEQ multiplex PCR; TCRdb's copy has only in-frame clones and lacks some. The sample has 600,000 to 900,000 clones; 75% to 90% are singletons. CDR3 length: 14 amino acids. Germline V gives CDR1 MNHNS, CDR2 SASEGT. Trimming cost V 6 bases and J 1 base, with 10 bases left between them. The same sample was also used in a study of human thymus T cells.

This rearrangement joins TRBV6-1 to TRBJ2-1; no definite D call. What was sequenced was thymocytes. The clonotype was recovered from a girl in the first two years of life with a congenital heart defect. Here the CDR3 reads CASRWAGSYNEQFF. The DNA for the CDR3 is TGTGCCAGCAGGTGGGCAGGTTCCTACAATGAGCAGTTCTTC.